This T cell receptor (beta chain) is from a study of OX40 agonist ivuxolimab in advanced cancers. Study-wide background: An agonistic anti-OX40 (CD134) antibody, ivuxolimab, was used to treat the patients.

TCRdb's copy holds only in-frame clones and misses some; the assay was immunoSEQ multiplex PCR. Altogether roughly 46,000 clones are present, roughly 85% being singletons, with the ten largest covering more than 55%. On this clone: Its cognate antigen is unknown.

The study's findings and limits: The authors also found low normalized T-cell clonal expansion in some nonresponders.

The sequencing used CD4+ or CD8+ T cells sorted from blood, collected in a trial of the OX40 agonist ivuxolimab. The source is an adult with an advanced solid tumor such as melanoma, head and neck, liver or kidney cancer.

CDR3 DNA sequence: TGTGCCAGCAGCTTAGAGGGGGCATGGCAAGAGCAGTACTTC. This codes for CASSLEGAWQEQYF. The chain recombines TRBV11-2 with TRBJ2-7; D may be TRBD1 (6 bases). The CDR3 has 14 residues. Trimming stripped 0 bases from V and 7 bases from J, with 13 bases between. Germline V gives CDR1 SGHAT, CDR2 FQNNGV.